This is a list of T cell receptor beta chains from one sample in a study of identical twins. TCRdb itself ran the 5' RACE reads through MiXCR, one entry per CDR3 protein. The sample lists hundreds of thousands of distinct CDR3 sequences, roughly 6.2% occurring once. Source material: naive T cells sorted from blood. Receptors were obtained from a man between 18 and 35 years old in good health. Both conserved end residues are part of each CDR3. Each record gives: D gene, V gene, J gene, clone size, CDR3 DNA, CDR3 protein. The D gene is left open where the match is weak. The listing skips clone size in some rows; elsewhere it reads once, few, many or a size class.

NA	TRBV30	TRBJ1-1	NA	TGTGCCTGGAAACCCACAGGGATCGCTGAAGCTTTCTTT	CAWKPTGIAEAFF
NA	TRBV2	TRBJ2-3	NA	TGTGCCAGCATGGGGGCGATCGGGAGAGGAGGAGATACGCAGTATTTT	CASMGAIGRGGDTQYF
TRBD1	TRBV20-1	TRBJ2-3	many	TGCAGTGCCCCAGCCACCGGGACAGCCACAGATACGCAGTATTTT	CSAPATGTATDTQYF
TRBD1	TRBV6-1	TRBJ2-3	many	TGTGCCATGCGACGACCGGGACAGGGGCAAGATACGCAGTATTTT	CAMRRPGQGQDTQYF
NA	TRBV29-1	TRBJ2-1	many	TGCAGCGTTGTGAGCGGAAATAATTACAATGAGCAGTTCTTC	CSVVSGNNYNEQFF
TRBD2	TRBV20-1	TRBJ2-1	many	TGCAGTGCCACCCGAGATAGCGGGAGCTCCTACAATGAGCAGTTCTTC	CSATRDSGSSYNEQFF
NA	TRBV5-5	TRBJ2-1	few	TGTGCCAGCAGCTTTGGGACTGACAATGAGCAGTTCTTC	CASSFGTDNEQFF
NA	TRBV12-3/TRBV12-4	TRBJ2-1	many	TGTGCCAGCAGTCCGGACAGACAGCAGTTCTTC	CASSPDRQQFF
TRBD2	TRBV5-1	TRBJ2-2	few	TGCGCCAGCAGCTTGCCCCTTACTAGCGGTGGAGGTGGGGAGCTGTTTTTT	CASSLPLTSGGGGELFF
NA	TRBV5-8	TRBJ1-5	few	TGTGCCAGCAGCCAAGGGACGGCCGGCAGGAATCAGCCCCAGCATTTT	CASSQGTAGRNQPQHF
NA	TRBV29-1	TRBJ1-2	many	TGCAGCGCACGCAATGGCTATGGCTACACCTTC	CSARNGYGYTF
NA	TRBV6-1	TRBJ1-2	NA	TGTGCCAGCAGTGAATTTATTTTCTATGGCTACACCTTC	CASSEFIFYGYTF
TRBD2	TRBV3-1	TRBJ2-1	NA	TGTGCCAGCAGCCGTGGTAGCGGGGACCCCCTCGAGCAGTTCTTC	CASSRGSGDPLEQFF
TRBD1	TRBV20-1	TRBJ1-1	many	TGCAGTGCTGGGGGGGGACAGGGGAATCAGGTGAACACTGAAGCTTTCTTT	CSAGGGQGNQVNTEAFF
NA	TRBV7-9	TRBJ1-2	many	TGTGCCAGCAGCTTATCTGAGCGGGTGACTAACTATGGCTACACCTTC	CASSLSERVTNYGYTF
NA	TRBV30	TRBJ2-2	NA	TGTGCCTGGACGCGGGATTCGAACACCGGGGAGCTGTTTTTT	CAWTRDSNTGELFF
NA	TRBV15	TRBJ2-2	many	TGTGCCACCAGCAGAGGGGGGACCGGGGAGCTGTTTTTT	CATSRGGTGELFF
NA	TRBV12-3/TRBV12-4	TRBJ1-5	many	TGTGCCAGCAGTTTGGACGGGCCTAGACAGCCCCAGCATTTT	CASSLDGPRQPQHF
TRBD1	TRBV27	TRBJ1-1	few	TGTGCCAGCAGTTACGACAGGGACATGAACACTGAAGCTTTCTTT	CASSYDRDMNTEAFF
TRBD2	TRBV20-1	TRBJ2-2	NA	TGCAGTGCTAGAGAGGGGGGGAAGAACACCGGGGAGCTGTTTTTT	CSAREGGKNTGELFF
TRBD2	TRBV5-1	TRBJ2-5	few	TGCGCCAGCATAGGACTAGCGGGACCCCGGGAGACCCAGTACTTC	CASIGLAGPRETQYF
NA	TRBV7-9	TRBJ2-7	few	TGTGCCAGCAGCCCCGGAGGGGGGGAGAGCTCCTACGAGCAGTACTTC	CASSPGGGESSYEQYF
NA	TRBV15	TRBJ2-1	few	TGTGCCACCAGCTCTCCCAGGGGCAGGCCCTCACAGGAGCAGTTCTTC	CATSSPRGRPSQEQFF
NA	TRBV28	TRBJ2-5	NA	TGTGCCAGCAGTCCCCAGGGGGGGGCAGAGACCCAGTACTTC	CASSPQGGAETQYF
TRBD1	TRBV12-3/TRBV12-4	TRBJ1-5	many	TGTGCCAGCAGTCTGAACGACAGGGCTAGCAATCAGCCCCAGCATTTT	CASSLNDRASNQPQHF
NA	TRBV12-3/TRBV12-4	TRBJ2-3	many	TGTGCCAGCAGTTTAATCTTTGGGGGTTCCTACGATACGCAGTATTTT	CASSLIFGGSYDTQYF
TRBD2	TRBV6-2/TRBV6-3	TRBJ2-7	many	TGTGCCAGCAGTTACTCTCAAGCGGGAGTTGGTTACGAGCAGTACTTC	CASSYSQAGVGYEQYF
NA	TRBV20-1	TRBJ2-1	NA	TGCAGTGCTAGAGAAGTGATTGGCATGGGCAATGAGCAGTTCTTC	CSAREVIGMGNEQFF
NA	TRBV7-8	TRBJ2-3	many	TGTGCCAGCAGCCCTACTACTAGTCCAGATACGCAGTATTTT	CASSPTTSPDTQYF
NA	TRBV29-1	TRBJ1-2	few	TGCAGCGTAGAACCGGGACGGCACAAGTATGGCTACACCTTC	CSVEPGRHKYGYTF
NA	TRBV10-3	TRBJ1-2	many	TGTGCCATCAGTACGGACAGCCGATCTGTACGGGATGGCTACACCTTC	CAISTDSRSVRDGYTF
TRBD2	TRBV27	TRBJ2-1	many	TGTGCCAGCAGTTTACCAACCGGAGCGGGGGTTTACAATGAGCAGTTCTTC	CASSLPTGAGVYNEQFF
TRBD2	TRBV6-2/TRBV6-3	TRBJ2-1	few	TGTGCCAGCAGCCCCGGACGGACTAGCGGGCAGGAGGTTATCTCCTACAATGAGCAGTTCTTC	CASSPGRTSGQEVISYNEQFF
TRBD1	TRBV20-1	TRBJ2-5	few	TGCAGTGCCGCTCCCGACAGGGCTGGAAGAGAGACCCAGTACTTC	CSAAPDRAGRETQYF
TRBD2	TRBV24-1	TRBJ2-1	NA	TGTGCCACCAGTGATCCAGCGGGAGAATCCTACAATGAGCAGTTCTTC	CATSDPAGESYNEQFF
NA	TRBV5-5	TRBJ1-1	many	TGTGCCAGCAGCTTCGACAGGCTATATGAAGCTTTCTTT	CASSFDRLYEAFF
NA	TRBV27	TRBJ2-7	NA	TGTGCCAGCAGTATTCTCCCCGGGACGATTCCCTACGAGCAGTACTTC	CASSILPGTIPYEQYF
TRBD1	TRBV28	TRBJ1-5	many	TGTGCCGCGCGCCTGACAGGGACGTATCAGCCCCAGCATTTT	CAARLTGTYQPQHF
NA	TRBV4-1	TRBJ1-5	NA	TGCGCCAGCAGCCACAAAGAGGGACTTAGCAATCAGCCCCAGCATTTT	CASSHKEGLSNQPQHF
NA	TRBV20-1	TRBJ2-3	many	TGCAGTGCTAGGGCGCCTAGCACAGATACGCAGTATTTT	CSARAPSTDTQYF
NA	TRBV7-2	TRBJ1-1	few	TGTGCCAGCGGGGCAGAGCCTCTGAACACTGAAGCTTTCTTT	CASGAEPLNTEAFF
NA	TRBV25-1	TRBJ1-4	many	TGTGCCAGCAGTGAAGAGGGCCCAACTAATGAAAAACTGTTTTTT	CASSEEGPTNEKLFF
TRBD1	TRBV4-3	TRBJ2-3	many	TGCGCCAGCAGCCAGGGACAGGGCCCAGATACGCAGTATTTT	CASSQGQGPDTQYF
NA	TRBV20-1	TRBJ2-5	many	TGCAGTGCTAGTTTGCTAGCAGGTTGGGCGGAGACCCAGTACTTC	CSASLLAGWAETQYF
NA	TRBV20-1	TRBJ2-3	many	TGCAGTGCTAACGGGCGAATTAGCACAGATACGCAGTATTTT	CSANGRISTDTQYF
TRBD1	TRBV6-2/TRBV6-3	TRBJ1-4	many	TGTGCCACGACAGGGAGCATCGCAACTAATGAAAAACTGTTTTTT	CATTGSIATNEKLFF
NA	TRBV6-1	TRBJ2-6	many	TGTGCCAGCGCCTCCCCGGGGTACCCCTCTGGGGCCAACGTCCTGACTTTC	CASASPGYPSGANVLTF
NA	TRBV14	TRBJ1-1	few	TGTGCCAGCAGCCCCCCGGGGGGTGGGTTCGCTGAAGCTTTCTTT	CASSPPGGGFAEAFF
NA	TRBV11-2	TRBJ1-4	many	TGTGCCAGCAGCTTAGTGGGGCCGGCTGCAACTAATGAAAAACTGTTTTTT	CASSLVGPAATNEKLFF
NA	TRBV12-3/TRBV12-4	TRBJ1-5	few	TGTGCCAGCAGTTTGGAGTACGACCAGCCCCAGCATTTT	CASSLEYDQPQHF
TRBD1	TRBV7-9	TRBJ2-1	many	TGTGCCAGCAGCCAGGGGGTCGATGAGCAGTTCTTC	CASSQGVDEQFF
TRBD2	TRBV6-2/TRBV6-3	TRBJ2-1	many	TGTGCCAGCACCGCCGCGTCGGGAGGGCCTAATGAGCAGTTCTTC	CASTAASGGPNEQFF
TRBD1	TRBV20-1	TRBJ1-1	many	TGCAGTGCGCGGAAGGGGGCGATGAACACTGAAGCTTTCTTT	CSARKGAMNTEAFF
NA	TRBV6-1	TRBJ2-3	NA	TGTGCCAGCAGACCAAGGTTCACAGATACGCAGTATTTT	CASRPRFTDTQYF
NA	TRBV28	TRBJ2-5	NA	TGTGCCAGCAGTTCCCCCCCAGAGACCCAGTACTTC	CASSSPPETQYF
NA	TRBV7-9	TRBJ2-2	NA	TGTGCCAGCAGCTTAGCTGACAGGCTGTACACCGGGGAGCTGTTTTTT	CASSLADRLYTGELFF
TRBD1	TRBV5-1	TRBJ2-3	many	TGCGCCAGCAACGGACAGGGGACAGATACGCAGTATTTT	CASNGQGTDTQYF
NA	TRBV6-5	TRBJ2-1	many	TGTGCCAGCAGTTACGAGACTAGTACCCCTGTTGGTGAGCAGTTCTTC	CASSYETSTPVGEQFF
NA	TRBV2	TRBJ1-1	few	TGTGCCAGCAGTGTTGGAGAGGCCACTGAAGCTTTCTTT	CASSVGEATEAFF
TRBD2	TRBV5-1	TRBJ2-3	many	TGCGCCAGCAGCTTCGGCGGGAGACTGACAGATACGCAGTATTTT	CASSFGGRLTDTQYF